These 24 T cell receptor beta chains originate from one sample sequenced in a study of cytomegalovirus exposure and HLA in healthy donors. The repertoire was sequenced with immunoSEQ multiplex PCR; TCRdb's copy has only in-frame clones and lacks some. This table holds under 400,000 clones, around 90% found once. Sequencing was carried out using PBMCs. These receptors originate from a man aged 30 to 45 in good health and CMV-seronegative.

This CDR3 reads CASSEGTGTYEQYF. CDR3 sequence (DNA): TGTGCCAGCAGTGAAGGGACCGGGACCTACGAGCAGTACTTC. The chain uses TRBV6-1 and TRBJ2-7, with D maybe TRBD2 (5 bases). CDR1 and CDR2 (germline): MNHNS, SASEGT. CDR3 length equals 14 residues. Trimming shortened V by 1 base and J by 2 bases, and 9 bases separated the two germline ends.

The rearrangement joins TRBV27 to TRBJ1-6; 7 bases match TRBD1. CDR1 is MNHEY, CDR2 SMNVEV, per germline (reference sequence). The CDR3 totals 15 residues. After removal of 6 bases from V and 4 bases from J, the junction contained 6 bases not matched to a gene. The CDR3 here is CASRQEGAYNSPLHF. The CDR3 DNA reads TGTGCCAGCAGGCAGGAGGGGGCTTATAATTCACCCCTCCACTTT.

V is TRBV5-1 and J is TRBJ2-7, with D possibly TRBD2 on 6 matching bases. The V end lost 3 bases, the J end lost 7 bases, and 14 bases lay between the germline ends. The CDR3 is 13 amino acids. The germline CDR1 and CDR2 sequences are SGHRS and YFSETQ. CDR3 sequence reads: CASSSAPAGEQYF. For the CDR3, the DNA is TGCGCCAGCAGCTCAGCCCCGGCGGGGGAGCAGTACTTC. The full variable domain, its missing parts supplied by reference TRBV5-1 and TRBJ2-7, is KAGVTQTPRYLIKTRGQQVTLSCSPISGHRSVSWYQQTPGQGLQFLFEYFSETQRNKGNFPGRFSGRQFSNSRSEMNVSTLELGDSALYLCASSSAPAGEQYFGPGTRLTVT.

CDR3 sequence reads: CASSLERGRHNEQFF. The CDR3 region has the DNA TGTGCCAGCAGCTTAGAGCGGGGGCGACACAATGAGCAGTTCTTC. This chain uses TRBV7-9 with TRBJ2-1; TRBD2 matches at 8 bases. This CDR3 is built from 15 residues. CDR1 is SEHNR, CDR2 FQNEAQ, per germline (reference sequence). The ends lost 1 base at V and 5 bases at J; junction bases unmatched: 4. Filled out from reference TRBV7-9 and TRBJ2-1, the complete variable domain reads DTGVSQNPRHKITKRGQNVTFRCDPISEHNRLYWYRQTLGQGPEFLTYFQNEAQLEKSRLLSDRFSAERPKGSFSTLEIQRTEQGDSAMYLCASSLERGRHNEQFFGPGTRLTVL.

This chain connects TRBV11-2 to TRBJ2-5; possible D gene TRBD2, 5 bases. CDR1 and CDR2 (germline): SGHAT, FQNNGV. The germline V and J ends were trimmed by 3 bases and 4 bases, with 6 bases remaining between them. The CDR3 has 12 amino acids. The CDR3 DNA reads TGTGCCAGCAGCTTTGAGGGAGAGACCCAGTACTTC. Its translation: CASSFEGETQYF.

V usage is TRBV6-1 and J usage is TRBJ1-1; 7 bases align to TRBD1. The CDR3 length is 13 residues. Germline CDR1 reads MNHNS; CDR2 reads SASEGT. Trimming at V came to 7 bases and at J to 1 base, leaving 3 bases not matched to a gene. CDR3 bases: TGTGCCAGCAATTGGGACAGGAACACTGAAGCTTTCTTT. Amino acid sequence: CASNWDRNTEAFF.

V gene TRBV5-1 combines with J gene TRBJ1-1; 10 nucleotides match TRBD1. Germline CDR1 SGHRS, CDR2 YFSETQ. This CDR3 spans 14 amino acids. After removal of 7 bases from V and 6 bases from J, the junction contained 9 bases not matched to a gene. In DNA form, the CDR3 reads TGCGCCAGCGGAAGGGACAGGGGAACTGCTGAAGCTTTCTTT. Amino acid sequence: CASGRDRGTAEAFF.

This clone was seen only a few times. The rearrangement links TRBV2 to TRBJ2-7; a possible D gene is TRBD1 (5 bases). The CDR3 contains 15 residues. Germline CDR1 SNHLY, CDR2 FYNNEI. V was clipped by 4 bases and J by 2 bases, with 15 bases between them. The CDR3 loop reads CASSGQGRAPYEQYF. CDR3 sequence (DNA): TGTGCCAGCAGTGGACAAGGCAGGGCGCCCTACGAGCAGTACTTC.

The chain links TRBV6-6 to TRBJ2-7; D is possibly TRBD2 (6 bases). Germline V gene lookup returns CDR1 MNHNY and CDR2 SVGAGI (reference sequence). CDR3 length: 14 residues. The V gene lost 5 bases and the J gene lost 3 bases, with 14 bases spanning the gap. The CDR3 sequence is CASSQPQEGYEQYF. The CDR3 DNA reads as TGTGCCAGCAGTCAACCCCAGGAGGGCTACGAGCAGTACTTC.

This chain uses TRBV19 with TRBJ1-5; 8 bases are a match to TRBD1. This CDR3 is 14 amino acids long. Germline lookup yields CDR1 LNHDA and CDR2 SQIVND (reference sequence). V trimming: 4 bases; J trimming: 7 bases; junction bases outside the gene matches: 6. The CDR3: CASSTDRGRQPQHF. DNA for the CDR3: TGTGCCAGTAGTACCGACAGGGGACGACAGCCCCAGCATTTT.

The chain carries TRBV4-1 and TRBJ2-7; 9 bases are shared with TRBD1. J gave up 5 bases and V 1 base, and 9 bases lay outside the gene matches. Looked up from germline, CDR1 is MGHRA and CDR2 is YSYEKL. The CDR3 contains 16 residues. The CDR3 nucleotides read TGCGCCAGCAGCCAAGTTGGACCGGGACAGGGCCACGAGCAGTACTTC. Its protein product is CASSQVGPGQGHEQYF.

In this sample, this clone turned up a few times. The chain links TRBV7-9 to TRBJ1-2; D may be TRBD1 (6 bases). The CDR3 runs 15 residues. Germline loops: CDR1 SEHNR, CDR2 FQNEAQ (reference sequence). Trimming left V 5 bases short and J 7 bases short, with 20 bases between. This CDR3 is CASSKETQTGSGYTF. The DNA of the CDR3 is TGTGCCAGCAGCAAAGAAACCCAAACAGGGAGTGGCTACACCTTC.

On this clone itself: One end of the junction fails to match germline, which may point to a read error. V gene TRBV4-1 combines with J gene TRBJ2-1; D unresolved. This CDR3 region has 13 residues. In germline, CDR1 is MGHRA, CDR2 YSYEKL. CDR3 DNA: TGCGCCAGCAGCCAAGGGTTACAGAGCCCCGTTATCTTC. This encodes CASSQGLQSPVIF.

With respect to this clone: This CDR3 is also generated by other DNA sequences in the sample. This chain links TRBV7-9 with TRBJ1-5; TRBD1 is a possible D gene (6 bases). V gave up 3 bases and J gave up 0 bases, with 6 bases separating them. Germline assignment: CDR1 SEHNR and CDR2 FQNEAQ (reference sequence). CDR3 length: 14 amino acids. CDR3 nucleotides: TGTGCCAGCAGCTTGACAGGTAGCAATCAGCCCCAGCATTTT. Protein product: CASSLTGSNQPQHF.

This chain joins TRBV4-1 and TRBJ1-2, with TRBD1 as a possible D gene (6 bases). Trimming took off 1 base at V and 6 bases at J, with 18 bases between the two ends. CDR3 length: 16 residues. Germline assignment: CDR1 MGHRA and CDR2 YSYEKL. CDR3 sequence reads: CASSQVDITGRDGYTF. Written as DNA, the CDR3 is TGCGCCAGCAGCCAAGTAGATATTACAGGGCGAGATGGCTACACCTTC.

The genes are TRBV7-8 and TRBJ2-3; 7 bases line up with TRBD2. CDR1 and CDR2 (germline): SGHVS, FQNEAQ. Trimming cost V 5 bases and J 0 bases; bases outside gene matches: 8. The CDR3 length is 16 residues. The DNA of the CDR3 is TGTGCCAGCAGCCGGCAGGGACTACCCAGCACAGATACGCAGTATTTT. Amino acid sequence: CASSRQGLPSTDTQYF.

V and J are TRBV5-4 and TRBJ2-1; 10 nucleotides line up with TRBD1. Trimming cost V 4 bases and J 9 bases; bases outside gene matches: 7. The germline V gene has CDR1 SGHNT and CDR2 YYREEE (reference sequence). This CDR3 has 14 amino acids. DNA for the CDR3: TGTGCCAGCAGCCCTGGACAGGGGGTGGTTGAGCAGTTCTTC. It encodes CASSPGQGVVEQFF.

The chain employs TRBV30 and TRBJ1-5, with no clear D. V was shortened by 2 bases and J by 4 bases, with 15 bases between the two germline ends. CDR1 is GTSNPN, CDR2 SVGIG, per germline (reference sequence). The CDR3 is 15 residues long. CDR3 amino acids: CAWSRGLRLNQPQHF. The CDR3, as DNA: TGTGCCTGGAGTAGAGGGTTAAGGCTGAATCAGCCCCAGCATTTT.

This sequence joins TRBV9 and TRBJ2-7; TRBD2 matches at 8 bases. Trimming removed 3 bases from V and 2 bases from J; junction bases left unmatched: 7. Germline CDR1 is SGDLS and CDR2 is YYNGEE. CDR3 length equals 15 residues. CDR3 nucleotides: TGTGCCAGCAGCGCAGAGCGGGGGACCGCCTACGAGCAGTACTTC. This encodes CASSAERGTAYEQYF.

The rearrangement joins TRBV5-6 to TRBJ1-5; a weak D match, TRBD1 (5 bases). CDR1 and CDR2 (germline): SGHDT, YYEEEE. CDR3 length: 15 amino acids. With 1 base removed from V and 3 bases from J, the gap between germline ends came to 11 bases. DNA for the CDR3: TGTGCCAGCAGCTTGAAGGGGTGGAACAATCAGCCCCAGCATTTT. Protein: CASSLKGWNNQPQHF.

This chain joins TRBV5-1 and TRBJ1-2, with 8 nucleotides matching TRBD1. The CDR3 is 16 amino acids. Germline lookup yields CDR1 SGHRS and CDR2 YFSETQ. After removal of 0 bases from V and 2 bases from J, the junction contained 6 bases not matched to a gene. CDR3 protein: CASSLEGQVPNYGYTF. CDR3 in DNA: TGCGCCAGCAGCTTGGAGGGACAGGTTCCGAACTATGGCTACACCTTC.

This clone was seen once. The V gene is TRBV29-1, the J gene TRBJ2-7, with 9 bases aligning to TRBD1. Per germline, CDR1 SQVTM and CDR2 ANQGSEA. Losses at the gene ends were 6 bases for V and 7 bases for J; bases not matched to a gene: 7. This CDR3 comprises 12 residues. This CDR3 is CSVGGQGWEQYF. The CDR3 DNA reads TGCAGCGTGGGGGGACAGGGATGGGAGCAGTACTTC.

The chain couples TRBV6-5 to TRBJ1-2; TRBD1 is a possible D gene (5 bases). Looked up from germline, CDR1 is MNHEY and CDR2 is SVGAGI. The germline V and J ends were trimmed by 0 bases and 4 bases, with 9 bases remaining between them. The CDR3 has 14 amino acids. CDR3 sequence (DNA): TGTGCCAGCAGTTACTCGGGGGGAACCTATGGCTACACCTTC. It is translated as CASSYSGGTYGYTF.

Regarding this clone: A single base separates this from a much larger clone, so it may be a read error. Other DNA sequences in this specimen translate into the identical CDR3. The V and J genes are TRBV5-1 and TRBJ2-7, with 8 nucleotides matching TRBD1. The CDR3 is 14 residues long. Germline CDR1 is SGHRS and CDR2 is YFSETQ. The CDR3 here is CASTEGQGYYEQYF. The CDR3 DNA follows: TGCGCTAGTACTGAAGGACAGGGCTACTACGAGCAGTACTTC.